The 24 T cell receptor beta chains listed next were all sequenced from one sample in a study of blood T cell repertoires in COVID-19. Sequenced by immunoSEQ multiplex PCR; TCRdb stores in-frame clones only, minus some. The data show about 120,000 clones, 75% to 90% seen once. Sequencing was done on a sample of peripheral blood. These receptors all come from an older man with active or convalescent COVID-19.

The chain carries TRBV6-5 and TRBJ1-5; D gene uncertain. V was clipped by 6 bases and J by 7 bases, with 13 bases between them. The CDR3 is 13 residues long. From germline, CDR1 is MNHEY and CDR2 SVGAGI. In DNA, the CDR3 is TGTGCCAGCAGAAATGGGGAGTTACAGCCCCAGCATTTT. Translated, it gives CASRNGELQPQHF.

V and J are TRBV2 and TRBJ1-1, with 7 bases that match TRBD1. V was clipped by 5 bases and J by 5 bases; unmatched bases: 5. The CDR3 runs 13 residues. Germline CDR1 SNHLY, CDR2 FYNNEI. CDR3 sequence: CASSPQGRTEAFF. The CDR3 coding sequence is TGTGCCAGCAGTCCACAGGGGCGGACTGAAGCTTTCTTT. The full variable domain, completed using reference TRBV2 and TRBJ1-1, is EPEVTQTPSHQVTQMGQEVILRCVPISNHLYFYWYRQILGQKVEFLVSFYNNEISEKSEIFDDQFSVERPDGSNFTLKIRSTKLEDSAMYFCASSPQGRTEAFFGQGTRLTVV.

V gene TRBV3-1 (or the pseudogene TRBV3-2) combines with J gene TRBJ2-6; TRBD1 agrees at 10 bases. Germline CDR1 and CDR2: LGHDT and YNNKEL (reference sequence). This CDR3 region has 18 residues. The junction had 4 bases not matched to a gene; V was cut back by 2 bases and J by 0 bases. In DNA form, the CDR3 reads TGTGCCAGCAGCCAATACGGGACAGGGGACTCTGGGGCCAACGTCCTGACTTTC. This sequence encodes CASSQYGTGDSGANVLTF.

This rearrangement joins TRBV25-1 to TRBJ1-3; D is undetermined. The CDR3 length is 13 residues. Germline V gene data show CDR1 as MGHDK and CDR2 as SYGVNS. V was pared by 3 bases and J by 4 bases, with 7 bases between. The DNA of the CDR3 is TGTGCCAGCAGTGATACAGTCGGAAACACCATATATTTT. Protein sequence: CASSDTVGNTIYF.

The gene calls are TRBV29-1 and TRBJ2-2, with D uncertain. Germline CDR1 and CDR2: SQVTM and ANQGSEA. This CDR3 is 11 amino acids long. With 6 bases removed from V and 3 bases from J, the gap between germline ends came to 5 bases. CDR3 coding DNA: TGCAGCGTCGTTTACACCGGGGAGCTGTTTTTT. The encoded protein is CSVVYTGELFF.

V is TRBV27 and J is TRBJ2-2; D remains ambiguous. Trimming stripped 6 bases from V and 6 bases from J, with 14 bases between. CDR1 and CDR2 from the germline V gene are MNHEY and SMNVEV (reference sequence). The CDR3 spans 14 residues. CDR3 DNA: TGTGCCAGCAGCGTGGAGAAGCGCGCCGGGGAGCTGTTTTTT. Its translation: CASSVEKRAGELFF.

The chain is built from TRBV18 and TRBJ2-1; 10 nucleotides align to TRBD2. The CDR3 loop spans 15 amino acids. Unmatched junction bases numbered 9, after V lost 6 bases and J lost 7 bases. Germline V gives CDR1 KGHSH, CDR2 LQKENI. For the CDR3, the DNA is TGTGCCAGCTCCCGAGCGGGAGGGCCGGGAAATGAGCAGTTCTTC. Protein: CASSRAGGPGNEQFF.

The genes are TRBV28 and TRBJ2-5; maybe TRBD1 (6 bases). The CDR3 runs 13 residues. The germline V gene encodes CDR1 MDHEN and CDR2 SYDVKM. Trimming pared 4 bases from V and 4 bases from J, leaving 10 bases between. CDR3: CASSSGQRETQYF. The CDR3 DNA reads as TGTGCCAGCAGTTCTGGACAGCGAGAGACCCAGTACTTC.

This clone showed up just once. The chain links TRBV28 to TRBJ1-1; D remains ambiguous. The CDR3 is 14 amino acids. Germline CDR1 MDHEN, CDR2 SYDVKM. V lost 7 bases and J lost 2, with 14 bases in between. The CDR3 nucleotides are TGTGCCAGCACCACTCCCTCCCATAACACTGAAGCTTTCTTT. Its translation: CASTTPSHNTEAFF. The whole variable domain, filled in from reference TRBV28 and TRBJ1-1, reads DVKVTQSSRYLVKRTGEKVFLECVQDMDHENMFWYRQDPGLGLRLIYFSYDVKMKEKGDIPEGYSVSREKKERFSLILESASTNQTSMYLCASTTPSHNTEAFFGQGTRLTVV.

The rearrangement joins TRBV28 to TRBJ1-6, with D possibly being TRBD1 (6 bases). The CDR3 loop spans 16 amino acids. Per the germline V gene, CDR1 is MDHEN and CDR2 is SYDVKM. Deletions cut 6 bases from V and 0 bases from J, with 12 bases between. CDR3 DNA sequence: TGTGCCAGCAGCAGCGGGGGCAGCTCCTATAATTCACCCCTCCACTTT. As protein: CASSSGGSSYNSPLHF.

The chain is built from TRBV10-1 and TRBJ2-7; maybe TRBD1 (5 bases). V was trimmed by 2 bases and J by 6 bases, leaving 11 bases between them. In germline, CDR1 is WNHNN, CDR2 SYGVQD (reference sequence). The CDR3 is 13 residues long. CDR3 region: CASSERQSFEQYF. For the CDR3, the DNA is TGCGCCAGCAGTGAGCGACAGTCATTCGAGCAGTACTTC.

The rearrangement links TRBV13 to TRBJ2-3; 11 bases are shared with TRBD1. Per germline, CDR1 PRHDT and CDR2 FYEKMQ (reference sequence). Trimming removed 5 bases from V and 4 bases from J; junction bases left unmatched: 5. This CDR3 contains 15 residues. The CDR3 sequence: CASSGDRGFADTQYF. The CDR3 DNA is TGTGCCAGCAGCGGGGACAGGGGGTTTGCAGATACGCAGTATTTT.

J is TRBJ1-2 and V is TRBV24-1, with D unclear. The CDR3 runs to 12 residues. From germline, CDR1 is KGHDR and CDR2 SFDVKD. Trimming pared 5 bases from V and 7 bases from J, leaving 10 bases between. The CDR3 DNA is TGTGCCACCAGTGCCGCGACTCTTGGCTACACCTTC. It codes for CATSAATLGYTF.

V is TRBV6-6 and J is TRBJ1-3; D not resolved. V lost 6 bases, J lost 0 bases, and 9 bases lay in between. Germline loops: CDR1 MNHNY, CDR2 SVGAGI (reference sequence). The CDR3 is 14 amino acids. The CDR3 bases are TGTGCCAGCAGCCTGGCTAGCTCTGGAAACACCATATATTTT. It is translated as CASSLASSGNTIYF.

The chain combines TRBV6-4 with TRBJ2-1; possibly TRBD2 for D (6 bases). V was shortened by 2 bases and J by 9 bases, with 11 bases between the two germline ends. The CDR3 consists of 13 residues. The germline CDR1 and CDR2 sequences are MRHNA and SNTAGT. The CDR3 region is CASSDEAGLEQFF. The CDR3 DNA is TGTGCCAGCAGTGACGAAGCGGGTCTTGAGCAGTTCTTC.

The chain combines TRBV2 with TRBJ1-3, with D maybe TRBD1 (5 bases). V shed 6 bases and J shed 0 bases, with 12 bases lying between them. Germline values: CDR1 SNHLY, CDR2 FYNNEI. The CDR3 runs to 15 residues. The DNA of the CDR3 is TGTGCCAGCAGGACAACAGGTCTCTCTGGAAACACCATATATTTT. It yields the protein CASRTTGLSGNTIYF. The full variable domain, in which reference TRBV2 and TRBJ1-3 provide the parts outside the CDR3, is EPEVTQTPSHQVTQMGQEVILRCVPISNHLYFYWYRQILGQKVEFLVSFYNNEISEKSEIFDDQFSVERPDGSNFTLKIRSTKLEDSAMYFCASRTTGLSGNTIYFGEGSWLTVV.

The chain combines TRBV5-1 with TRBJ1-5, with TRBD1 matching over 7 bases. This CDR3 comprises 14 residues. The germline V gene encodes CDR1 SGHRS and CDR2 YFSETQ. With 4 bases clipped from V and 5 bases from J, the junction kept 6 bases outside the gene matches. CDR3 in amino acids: CASSPQGVDQPQHF. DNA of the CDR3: TGCGCCAGCAGCCCCCAGGGGGTGGATCAGCCCCAGCATTTT.

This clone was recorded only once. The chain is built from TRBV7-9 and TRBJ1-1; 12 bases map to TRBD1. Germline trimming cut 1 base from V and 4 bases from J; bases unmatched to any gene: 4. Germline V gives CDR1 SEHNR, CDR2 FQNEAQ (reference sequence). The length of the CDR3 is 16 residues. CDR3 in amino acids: CASSLDGTGGGTEAFF. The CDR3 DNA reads TGTGCCAGCAGCTTAGATGGGACAGGGGGCGGCACTGAAGCTTTCTTT.

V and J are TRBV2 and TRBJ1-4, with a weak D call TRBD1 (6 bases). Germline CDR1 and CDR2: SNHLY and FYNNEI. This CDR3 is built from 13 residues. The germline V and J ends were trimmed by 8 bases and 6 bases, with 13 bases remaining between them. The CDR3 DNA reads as TGTGCCAGCTCCAGGGGCCTTGATGAAAAACTGTTTTTT. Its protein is CASSRGLDEKLFF.

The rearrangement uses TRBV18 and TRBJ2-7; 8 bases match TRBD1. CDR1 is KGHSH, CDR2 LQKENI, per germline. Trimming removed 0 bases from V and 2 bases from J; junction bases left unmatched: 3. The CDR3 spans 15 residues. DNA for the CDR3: TGTGCCAGCTCACCACCGATGGGACAGGCCTACGAGCAGTACTTC. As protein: CASSPPMGQAYEQYF.

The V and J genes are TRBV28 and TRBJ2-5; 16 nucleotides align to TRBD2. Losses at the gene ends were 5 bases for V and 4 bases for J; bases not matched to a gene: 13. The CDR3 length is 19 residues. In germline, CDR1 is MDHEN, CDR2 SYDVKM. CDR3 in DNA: TGTGCCAGCAGTCCGGACCCGGGACTAGCGGGAGGGCCGGTAGAGACCCAGTACTTC. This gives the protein CASSPDPGLAGGPVETQYF.

CDR3 amino acids: CASSEDRYYGYTF. The CDR3 DNA reads as TGTGCCAGCAGTGAAGACAGATACTATGGCTACACCTTC. V usage is TRBV6-1 and J usage is TRBJ1-2; D call uncertain. The V gene's germline CDR1 is MNHNS and CDR2 SASEGT. CDR3 size: 13 residues. V lost 1 base and J 3 bases, leaving 6 bases between the germline ends.

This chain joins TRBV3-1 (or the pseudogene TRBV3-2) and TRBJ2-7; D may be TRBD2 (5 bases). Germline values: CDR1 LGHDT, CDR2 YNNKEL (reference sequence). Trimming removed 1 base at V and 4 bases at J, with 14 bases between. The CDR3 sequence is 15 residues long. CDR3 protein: CASSQAVGRGYEQYF. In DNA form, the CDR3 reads TGTGCCAGCAGCCAAGCAGTCGGTCGGGGATACGAGCAGTACTTC.

The DNA of the CDR3 is TGTGCCAGCAGTGCCAACAGGGTTTCCTACAATGAGCAGTTCTTC. The encoded protein is CASSANRVSYNEQFF. The chain employs TRBV6-4 and TRBJ2-1, with D tentatively TRBD1 (6 bases). Germline lookup yields CDR1 MRHNA and CDR2 SNTAGT. Trimming took 4 bases from V and 1 from J, leaving 11 bases between them. This CDR3 has 15 amino acids.